One T cell receptor beta chain is described in this entry. The data belong to a study of shared clonotypes between healthy human individuals. Generated by immunoSEQ multiplex PCR, the TCRdb table keeps only in-frame clones and is missing some. This table has hundreds of thousands of clones, 95% to 97% appearing once. The length of the CDR3 is 17 residues. Germline values: CDR1 LNHDA, CDR2 SQIVND (reference sequence). V trimming: 5 bases; J trimming: 4 bases; junction bases outside the gene matches: 9. The TCR originated in a young woman in good health. Sequencing was performed on naive CD4+ T cells sorted from blood. Specified subset: CD45RA+ positively selected. The chain carries TRBV19 and TRBJ2-6, with 9 bases aligning to TRBD1. The CDR3 loop is CASSAPNRGRGANVLTF. CDR3 DNA: TGTGCCAGTAGTGCCCCAAACAGGGGGCGGGGGGCCAACGTCCTGACTTTC.